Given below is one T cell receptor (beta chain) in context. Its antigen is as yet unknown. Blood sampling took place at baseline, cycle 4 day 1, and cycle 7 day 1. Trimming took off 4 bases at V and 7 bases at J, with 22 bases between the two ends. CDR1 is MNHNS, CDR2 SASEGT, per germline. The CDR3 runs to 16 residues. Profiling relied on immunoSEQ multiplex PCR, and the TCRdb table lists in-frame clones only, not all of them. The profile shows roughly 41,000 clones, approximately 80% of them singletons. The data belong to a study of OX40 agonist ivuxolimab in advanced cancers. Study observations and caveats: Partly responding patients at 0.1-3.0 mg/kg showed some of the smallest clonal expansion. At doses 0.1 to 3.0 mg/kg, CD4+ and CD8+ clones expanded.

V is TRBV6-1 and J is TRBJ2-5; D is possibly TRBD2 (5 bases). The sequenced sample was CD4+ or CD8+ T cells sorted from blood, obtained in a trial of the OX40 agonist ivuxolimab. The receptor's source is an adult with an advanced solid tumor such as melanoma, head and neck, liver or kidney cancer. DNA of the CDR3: TGTGCCAGCAGTGCCACCCCATCGTCGGGAAAGGGGACCCAGTACTTC. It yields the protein CASSATPSSGKGTQYF.